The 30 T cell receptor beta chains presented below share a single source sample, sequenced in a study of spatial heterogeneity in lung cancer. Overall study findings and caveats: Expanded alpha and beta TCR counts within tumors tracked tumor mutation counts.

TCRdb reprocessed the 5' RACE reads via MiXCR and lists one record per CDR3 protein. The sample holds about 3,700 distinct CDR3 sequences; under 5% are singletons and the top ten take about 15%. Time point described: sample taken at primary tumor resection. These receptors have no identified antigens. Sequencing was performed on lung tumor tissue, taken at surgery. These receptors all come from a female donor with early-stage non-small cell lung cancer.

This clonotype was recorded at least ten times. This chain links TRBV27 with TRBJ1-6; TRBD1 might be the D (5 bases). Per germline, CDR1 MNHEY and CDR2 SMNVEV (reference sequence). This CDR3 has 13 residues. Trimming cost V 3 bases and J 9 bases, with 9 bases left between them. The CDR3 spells CASSFSGSSPLHF. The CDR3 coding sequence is TGTGCCAGCAGTTTTTCAGGGTCTTCACCCCTCCACTTT.

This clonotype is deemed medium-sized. The CDR3, as DNA: TGTGCCAGCACAGTCCGGGATGAGCAGTTCTTC. This codes for CASTVRDEQFF. This chain connects TRBV6-1 to TRBJ2-1, with D unresolved. V dropped 7 bases and J dropped 8 bases, with 9 bases sitting between them. The CDR3 sequence is 11 residues long. The germline CDR1 and CDR2 sequences are MNHNS and SASEGT.

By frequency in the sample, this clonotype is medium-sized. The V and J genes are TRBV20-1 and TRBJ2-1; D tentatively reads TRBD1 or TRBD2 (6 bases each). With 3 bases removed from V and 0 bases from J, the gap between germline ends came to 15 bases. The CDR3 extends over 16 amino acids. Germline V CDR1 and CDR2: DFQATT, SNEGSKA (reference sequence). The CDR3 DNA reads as TGCAGTGCTAGTGCCTATCGGGGGCACTCCTACAATGAGCAGTTCTTC. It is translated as CSASAYRGHSYNEQFF.

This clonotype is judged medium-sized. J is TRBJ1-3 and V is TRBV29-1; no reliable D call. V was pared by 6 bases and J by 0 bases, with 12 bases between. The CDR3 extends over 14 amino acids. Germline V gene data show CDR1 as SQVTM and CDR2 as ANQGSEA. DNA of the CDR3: TGCAGCGTCGGGCTCGGGAACTCTGGAAACACCATATATTTT. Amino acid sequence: CSVGLGNSGNTIYF.

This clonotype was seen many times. CDR3 DNA sequence: TGTGCCACAAAGGCGGCAGAAGAGACCCAGTACTTC. It encodes CATKAAEETQYF. The V call is TRBV10-3, the J call TRBJ2-5; D is unresolved. Germline V gives CDR1 ENHRY, CDR2 SYGVKD. The CDR3 runs to 12 residues. Trimming cost V 10 bases and J 3 bases, with 12 bases left between them.

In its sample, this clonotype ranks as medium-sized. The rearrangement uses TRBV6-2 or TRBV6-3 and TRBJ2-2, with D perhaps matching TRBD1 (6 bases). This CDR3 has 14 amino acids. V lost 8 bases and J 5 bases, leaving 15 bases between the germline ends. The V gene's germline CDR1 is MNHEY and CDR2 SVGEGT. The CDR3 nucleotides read TGTGCCAGCCTGCTACAGGGACGGACCGGGGAGCTGTTTTTT. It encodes CASLLQGRTGELFF.

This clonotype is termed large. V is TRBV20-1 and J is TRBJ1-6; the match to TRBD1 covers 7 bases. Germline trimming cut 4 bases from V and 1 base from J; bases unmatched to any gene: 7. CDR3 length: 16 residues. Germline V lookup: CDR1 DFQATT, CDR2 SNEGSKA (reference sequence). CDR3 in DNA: TGCAGTGCTACGCGGACAGGACGGTCCTATAATTCACCCCTCCACTTT. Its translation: CSATRTGRSYNSPLHF.

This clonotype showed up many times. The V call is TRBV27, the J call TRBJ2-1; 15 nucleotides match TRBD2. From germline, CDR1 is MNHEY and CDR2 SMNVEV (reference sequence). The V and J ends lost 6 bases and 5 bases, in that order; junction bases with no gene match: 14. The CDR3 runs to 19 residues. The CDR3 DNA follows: TGTGCCAGCAGCCCTGGACTAGCGGGGGGGACGCAGCCAAACAATGAGCAGTTCTTC. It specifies CASSPGLAGGTQPNNEQFF.

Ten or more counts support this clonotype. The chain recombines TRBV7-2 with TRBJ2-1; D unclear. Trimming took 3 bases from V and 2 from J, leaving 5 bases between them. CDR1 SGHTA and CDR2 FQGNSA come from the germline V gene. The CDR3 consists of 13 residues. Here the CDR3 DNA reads TGTGCCAGCAGCTTGCCTCCCTACAATGAGCAGTTCTTC. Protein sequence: CASSLPPYNEQFF.

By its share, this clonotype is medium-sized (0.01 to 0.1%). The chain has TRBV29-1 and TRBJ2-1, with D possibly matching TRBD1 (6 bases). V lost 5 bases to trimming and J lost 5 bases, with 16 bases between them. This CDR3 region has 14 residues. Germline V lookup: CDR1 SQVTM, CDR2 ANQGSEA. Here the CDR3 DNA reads TGCAGCGTTTCGAGGGGGTTGGGGAACAATGAGCAGTTCTTC. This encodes CSVSRGLGNNEQFF.

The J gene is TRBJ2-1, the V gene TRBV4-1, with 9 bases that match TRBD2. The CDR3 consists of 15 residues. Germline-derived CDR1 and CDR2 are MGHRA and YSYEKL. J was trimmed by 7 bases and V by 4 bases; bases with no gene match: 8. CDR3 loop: CASSPLAGVANEQFF. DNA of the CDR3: TGCGCCAGCAGCCCTTTAGCGGGGGTAGCGAATGAGCAGTTCTTC.

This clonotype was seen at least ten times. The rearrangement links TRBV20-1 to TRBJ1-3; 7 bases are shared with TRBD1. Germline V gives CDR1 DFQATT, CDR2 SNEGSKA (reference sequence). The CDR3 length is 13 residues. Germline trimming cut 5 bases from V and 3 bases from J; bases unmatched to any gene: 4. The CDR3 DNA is TGCAGTGCTCTGACAGGGAGTGGAAACACCATATATTTT. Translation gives CSALTGSGNTIYF.

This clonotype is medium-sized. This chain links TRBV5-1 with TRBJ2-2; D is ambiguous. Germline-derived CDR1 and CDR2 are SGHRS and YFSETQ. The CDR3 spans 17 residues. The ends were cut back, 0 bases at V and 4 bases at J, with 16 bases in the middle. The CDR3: CASSLVSSAQLTGELFF. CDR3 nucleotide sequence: TGCGCCAGCAGCTTGGTTTCATCGGCACAGCTCACCGGGGAGCTGTTTTTT.

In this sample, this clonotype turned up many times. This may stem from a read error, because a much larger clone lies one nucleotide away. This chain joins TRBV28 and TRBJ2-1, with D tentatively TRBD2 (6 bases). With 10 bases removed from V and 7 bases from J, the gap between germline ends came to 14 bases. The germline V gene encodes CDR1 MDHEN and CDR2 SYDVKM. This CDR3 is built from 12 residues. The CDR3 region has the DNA TGTGCCACCCGCGGGAACGGGAATGAGCAGTTCTTC. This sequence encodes CATRGNGNEQFF.

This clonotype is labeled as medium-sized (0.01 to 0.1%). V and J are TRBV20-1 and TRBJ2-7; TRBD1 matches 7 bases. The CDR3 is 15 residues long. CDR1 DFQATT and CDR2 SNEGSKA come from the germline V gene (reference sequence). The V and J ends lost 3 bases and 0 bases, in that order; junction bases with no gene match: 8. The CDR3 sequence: CSASKLGGRSYEQYF. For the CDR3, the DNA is TGCAGTGCTAGTAAGCTAGGGGGCCGCTCCTACGAGCAGTACTTC.

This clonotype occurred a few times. The DNA of the CDR3 is TGTGCCAGCAGTCCCTTCCCTCTCTACGAGCAGTACTTC. This encodes CASSPFPLYEQYF. This chain joins TRBV27 and TRBJ2-7; D uncertain. There are 13 residues in the CDR3. Per germline, CDR1 MNHEY and CDR2 SMNVEV (reference sequence). The V end lost 5 bases, the J end lost 3 bases, and 11 bases lay between the germline ends.

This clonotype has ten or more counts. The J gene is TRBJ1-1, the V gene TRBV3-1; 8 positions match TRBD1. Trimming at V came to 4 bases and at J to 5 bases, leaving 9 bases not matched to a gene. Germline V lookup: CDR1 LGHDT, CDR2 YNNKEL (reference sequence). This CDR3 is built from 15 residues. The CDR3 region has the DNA TGTGCCAGCAGCCGCCTCGGACAGGGTGGGACTGAAGCTTTCTTT. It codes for CASSRLGQGGTEAFF. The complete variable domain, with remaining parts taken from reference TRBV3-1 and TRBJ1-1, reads DTAVSQTPKYLVTQMGNDKSIKCEQNLGHDTMYWYKQDSKKFLKIMFSYNNKELIINETVPNRFSPKSPDKAHLNLHINSLELGDSAVYFCASSRLGQGGTEAFFGQGTRLTVV.

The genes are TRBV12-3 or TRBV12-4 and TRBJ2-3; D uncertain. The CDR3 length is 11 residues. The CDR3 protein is CERKIKGKKYF. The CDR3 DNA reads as TGTGAAAGAAAAATAAAGGGTAAGAAGTATTTT.

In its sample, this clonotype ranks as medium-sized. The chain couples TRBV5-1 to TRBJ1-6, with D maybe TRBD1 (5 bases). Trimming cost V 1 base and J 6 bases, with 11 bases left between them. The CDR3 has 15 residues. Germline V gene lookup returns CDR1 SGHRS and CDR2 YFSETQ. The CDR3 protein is CASSLLGRSNSPLHF. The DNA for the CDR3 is TGCGCCAGCAGCTTGCTGGGACGGAGTAATTCACCCCTCCACTTT.

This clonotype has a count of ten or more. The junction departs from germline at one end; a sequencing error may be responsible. CDR3 region: CAWSVLGGTTDEKLFF. As DNA, the CDR3 is TGTGCCTGGAGTGTATTGGGAGGGACAACTGATGAAAAACTGTTTTTT. This rearrangement joins TRBV30 to TRBJ1-4, with D perhaps matching TRBD1 (6 bases). The CDR3 loop spans 16 amino acids. The germline CDR1 and CDR2 sequences are GTSNPN and SVGIG (reference sequence).

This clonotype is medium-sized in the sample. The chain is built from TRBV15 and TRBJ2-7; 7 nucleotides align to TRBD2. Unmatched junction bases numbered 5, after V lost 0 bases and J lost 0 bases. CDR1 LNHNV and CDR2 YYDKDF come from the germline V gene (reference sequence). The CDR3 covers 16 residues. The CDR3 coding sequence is TGTGCCACCAGCAGAGACCTGAGCGGGGCCTCCTACGAGCAGTACTTC. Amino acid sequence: CATSRDLSGASYEQYF.

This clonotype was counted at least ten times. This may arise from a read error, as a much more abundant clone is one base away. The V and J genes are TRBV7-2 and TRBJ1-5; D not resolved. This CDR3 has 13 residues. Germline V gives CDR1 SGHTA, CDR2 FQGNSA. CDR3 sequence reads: CASSLSSNQPRHF. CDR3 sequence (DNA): TGTGCCAGCAGCTTAAGTAGCAATCAGCCCCGGCATTTT.

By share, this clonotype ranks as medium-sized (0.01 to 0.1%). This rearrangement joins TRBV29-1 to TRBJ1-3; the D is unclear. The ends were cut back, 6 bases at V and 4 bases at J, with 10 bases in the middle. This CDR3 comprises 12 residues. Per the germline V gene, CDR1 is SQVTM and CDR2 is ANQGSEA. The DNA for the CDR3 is TGCAGCGTGGGGAACGGGGGAAACACCATATATTTT. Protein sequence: CSVGNGGNTIYF.

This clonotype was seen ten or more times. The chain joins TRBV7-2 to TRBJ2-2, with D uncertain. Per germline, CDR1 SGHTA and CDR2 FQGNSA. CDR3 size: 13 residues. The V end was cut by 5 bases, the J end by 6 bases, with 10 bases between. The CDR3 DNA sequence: TGTGCCAGCAGCCCGGACGATTCCGGGGAGCTGTTTTTT. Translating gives CASSPDDSGELFF.

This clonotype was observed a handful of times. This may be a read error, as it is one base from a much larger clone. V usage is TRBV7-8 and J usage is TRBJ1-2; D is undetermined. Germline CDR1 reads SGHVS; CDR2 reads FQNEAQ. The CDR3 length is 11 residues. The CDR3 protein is CASSLDRGYNF. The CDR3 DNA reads TGTGCCAGCAGCTTAGACCGGGGATACAACTTC.

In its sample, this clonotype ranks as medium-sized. CDR3 protein: CASSQLGTDPTVGYTF. CDR3 nucleotides: TGTGCCAGCAGCCAGCTGGGGACGGACCCTACAGTCGGCTACACCTTC. This chain uses TRBV7-2 with TRBJ1-2, with D maybe TRBD1 (5 bases). Trimming took off 5 bases at V and 8 bases at J, with 24 bases between the two ends. Germline lookup yields CDR1 SGHTA and CDR2 FQGNSA. The length of the CDR3 is 16 residues.

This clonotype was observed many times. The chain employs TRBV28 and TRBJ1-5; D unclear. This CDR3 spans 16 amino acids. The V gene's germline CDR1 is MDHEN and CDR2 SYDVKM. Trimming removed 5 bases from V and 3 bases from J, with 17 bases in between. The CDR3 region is CASSLHKGNFNQPQHF. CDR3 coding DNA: TGTGCCAGCAGTCTACACAAAGGTAATTTCAATCAGCCCCAGCATTTT.

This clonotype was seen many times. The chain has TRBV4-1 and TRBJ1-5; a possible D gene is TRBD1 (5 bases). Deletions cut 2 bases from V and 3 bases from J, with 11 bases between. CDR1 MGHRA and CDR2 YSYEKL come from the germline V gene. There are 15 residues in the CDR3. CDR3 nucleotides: TGCGCCAGCAGCCAACCAGACAGACCCAATCAGCCCCAGCATTTT. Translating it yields CASSQPDRPNQPQHF.

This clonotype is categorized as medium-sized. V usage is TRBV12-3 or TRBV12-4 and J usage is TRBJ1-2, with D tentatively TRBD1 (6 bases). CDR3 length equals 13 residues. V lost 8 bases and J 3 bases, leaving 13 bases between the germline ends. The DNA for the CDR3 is TGTGCCAGCCAAAGACAGGCGGACTATGGCTACACCTTC. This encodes CASQRQADYGYTF.

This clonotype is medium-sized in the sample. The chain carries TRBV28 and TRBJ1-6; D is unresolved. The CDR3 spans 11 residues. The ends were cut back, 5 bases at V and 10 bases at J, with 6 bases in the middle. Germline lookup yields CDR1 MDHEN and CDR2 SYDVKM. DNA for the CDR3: TGTGCCAGCAGTACCCACTCACCCCTCCACTTT. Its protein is CASSTHSPLHF.